Listed below are T cell receptor beta chains from one sample, sequenced in a study of blood T cell repertoires in COVID-19. Assay: immunoSEQ multiplex PCR; the TCRdb copy retains only in-frame clones and omits some. The sample shows a few hundred thousand clones, about 89% of them seen only once. Sequenced material: peripheral blood. Every receptor here comes from a man aged 35 to 55 who had recovered from COVID-19. Both conserved end residues are part of each CDR3. A D gene is named only where the DNA matches it firmly. Clone size is not always given. Where it is, it says once, few, many or a class for expanded clones.

D,size,J,V,DNA,CDR3
TRBD1,.,TRBJ1-1,TRBV19,TGTGCCACGAAACAGGGGACTGAAGTGTGGACTGAAGCTTTCTTT,CATKQGTEVWTEAFF
.,once,TRBJ1-2,TRBV5-8,TGTGCCAGCAGCTTCACCAGGGGAACGGGGGGCTACACCTTC,CASSFTRGTGGYTF
.,.,TRBJ1-4,TRBV10-2,TGCGCCAGCAGTGATTGGGCGATGGATGAAAAACTGTTTTTT,CASSDWAMDEKLFF
TRBD1,once,TRBJ1-1,TRBV2,TGTGCCAGCAGTGGACAGGGGAACACTGAAGCTTTCTTT,CASSGQGNTEAFF
.,.,TRBJ2-2,TRBV7-2,TGTGCCAGCAGCTTCTTCAGGGTCCTTCGTACCGGGGAGCTGTTTTTT,CASSFFRVLRTGELFF
.,once,TRBJ1-1,TRBV10-3,TGTGCCATCAGTGTAGAAGCGAACGCTGAAGCTTTCTTT,CAISVEANAEAFF
TRBD2,.,TRBJ2-2,TRBV2,TGTGCCAGCAGAGAAATAGCGGGGGGCCCCGGGGAGCTGTTTTTT,CASREIAGGPGELFF
.,.,TRBJ2-1,TRBV7-9,TGTGCCAGCAGCTTAGCGGGCGCAGCATATGAGCAGTTCTTC,CASSLAGAAYEQFF
.,.,TRBJ2-7,TRBV2,TGTGCCAGCAGTGAAGCCGGGGATGGGGTACACTACGAGCAGTACTTC,CASSEAGDGVHYEQYF
.,.,TRBJ1-2,TRBV9,TGTGCCAGCAGCGTAGCACAGGGAAGTATGGGCTACACCTTC,CASSVAQGSMGYTF
.,.,TRBJ2-6,TRBV6-2/TRBV6-3,TGTGCCAGCAGCCGACAGGCCGGGTTCTCTGGGGCCAACGTCCTGACTTTC,CASSRQAGFSGANVLTF
TRBD1,.,TRBJ1-1,TRBV5-6,TGTGCCAGCAGTCCCGGGACAGTGAACACTGAAGCTTTCTTT,CASSPGTVNTEAFF
.,.,TRBJ2-7,TRBV19,TGTGCCAGTAGTATACTGCATCAGGGGCTTCGCGAGCAGTACTTC,CASSILHQGLREQYF
TRBD1,.,TRBJ2-3,TRBV7-2,TGTGCCAGCAGCTCCCCGACATTGACAGGGAGCACAGATACGCAGTATTTT,CASSSPTLTGSTDTQYF
.,.,TRBJ2-2,TRBV19,TGTGCCAGTAGTAAGGGGGCGAACACCGGGGAGCTGTTTTTT,CASSKGANTGELFF
TRBD1,.,TRBJ1-2,TRBV5-1,TGCGCCAGCAGCTTGGTTCCCCGGGACAGGGGGTTTAACTATGGCTACACCTTC,CASSLVPRDRGFNYGYTF